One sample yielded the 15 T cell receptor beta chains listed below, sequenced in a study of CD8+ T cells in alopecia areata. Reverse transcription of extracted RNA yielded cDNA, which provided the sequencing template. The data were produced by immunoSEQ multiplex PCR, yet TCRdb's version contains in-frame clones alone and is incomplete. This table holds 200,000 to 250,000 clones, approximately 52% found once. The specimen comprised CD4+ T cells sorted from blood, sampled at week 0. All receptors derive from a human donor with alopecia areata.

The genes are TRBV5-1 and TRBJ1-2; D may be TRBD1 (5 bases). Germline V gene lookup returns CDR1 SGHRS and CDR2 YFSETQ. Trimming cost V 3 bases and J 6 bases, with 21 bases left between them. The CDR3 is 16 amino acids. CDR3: CASSSHNIDSPDGYTF. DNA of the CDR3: TGCGCCAGCAGCTCACACAATATCGACAGCCCGGATGGCTACACCTTC.

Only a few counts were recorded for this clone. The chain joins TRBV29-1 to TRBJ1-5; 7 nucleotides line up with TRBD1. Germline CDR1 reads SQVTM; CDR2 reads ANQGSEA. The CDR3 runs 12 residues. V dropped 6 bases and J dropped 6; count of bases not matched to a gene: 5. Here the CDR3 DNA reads TGCAGCGTACAGGGGACTGGTCAGCCCCAGCATTTT. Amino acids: CSVQGTGQPQHF. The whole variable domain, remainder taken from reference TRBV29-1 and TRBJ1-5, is SAVISQKPSRDICQRGTSLTIQCQVDSQVTMMFWYRQQPGQSLTLIATANQGSEATYESGFVIDKFPISRPNLTFSTLTVSNMSPEDSSIYLCSVQGTGQPQHFGDGTRLSIL.

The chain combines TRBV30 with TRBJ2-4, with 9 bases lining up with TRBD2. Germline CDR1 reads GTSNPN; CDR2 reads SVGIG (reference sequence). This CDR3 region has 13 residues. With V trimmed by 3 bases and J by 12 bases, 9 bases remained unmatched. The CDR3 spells CAWRTTSGQHQYF. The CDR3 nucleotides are TGTGCCTGGAGGACCACTAGCGGGCAACATCAGTACTTC.

The CDR3 reads CASSSVAADEQFF. CDR3 bases: TGTGCCAGCAGCTCAGTAGCGGCGGATGAGCAGTTCTTC. V and J are TRBV11-2 and TRBJ2-1; tentatively, D is TRBD2 (6 bases). This CDR3 is 13 amino acids long. Germline V gene lookup returns CDR1 SGHAT and CDR2 FQNNGV. V shed 4 bases and J shed 8 bases, with 12 bases lying between them.

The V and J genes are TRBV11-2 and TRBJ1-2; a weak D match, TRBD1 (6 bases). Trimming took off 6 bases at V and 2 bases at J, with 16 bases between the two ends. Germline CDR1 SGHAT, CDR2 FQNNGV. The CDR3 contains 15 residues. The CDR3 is CASRETGGRNYGYTF. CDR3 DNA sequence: TGTGCCAGCAGGGAGACAGGTGGTAGGAACTATGGCTACACCTTC.

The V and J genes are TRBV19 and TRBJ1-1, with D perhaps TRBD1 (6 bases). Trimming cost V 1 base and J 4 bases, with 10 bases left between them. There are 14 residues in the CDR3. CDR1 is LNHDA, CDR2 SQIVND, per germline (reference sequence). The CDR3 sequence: CASSIGTAGTEAFF. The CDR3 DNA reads TGTGCCAGTAGTATAGGGACAGCGGGCACTGAAGCTTTCTTT.

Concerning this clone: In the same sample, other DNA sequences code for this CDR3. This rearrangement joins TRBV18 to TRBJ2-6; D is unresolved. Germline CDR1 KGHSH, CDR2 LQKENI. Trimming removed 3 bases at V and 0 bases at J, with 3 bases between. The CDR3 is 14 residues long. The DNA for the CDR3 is TGTGCCAGCTCACCTCGCTCTGGGGCCAACGTCCTGACTTTC. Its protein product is CASSPRSGANVLTF. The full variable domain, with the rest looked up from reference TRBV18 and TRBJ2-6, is NAGVMQNPRHLVRRRGQEARLRCSPMKGHSHVYWYRQLPEEGLKFMVYLQKENIIDESGMPKERFSAEFPKEGPSILRIQQVVRGDSAAYFCASSPRSGANVLTFGAGSRLTVL.

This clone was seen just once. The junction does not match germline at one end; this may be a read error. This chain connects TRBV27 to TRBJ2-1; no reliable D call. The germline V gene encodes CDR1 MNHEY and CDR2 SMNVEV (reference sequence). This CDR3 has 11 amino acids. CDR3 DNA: TGTGCCAGCAGTGCTGGGATGGTACGGGTCTTC. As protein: CASSAGMVRVF.

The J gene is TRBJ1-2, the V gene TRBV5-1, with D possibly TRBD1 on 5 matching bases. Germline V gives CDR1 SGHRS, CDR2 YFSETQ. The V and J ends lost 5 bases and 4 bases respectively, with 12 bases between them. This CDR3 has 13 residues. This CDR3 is CASSSDSTYGYTF. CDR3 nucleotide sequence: TGCGCCAGCAGTTCCGACAGCACCTATGGCTACACCTTC.

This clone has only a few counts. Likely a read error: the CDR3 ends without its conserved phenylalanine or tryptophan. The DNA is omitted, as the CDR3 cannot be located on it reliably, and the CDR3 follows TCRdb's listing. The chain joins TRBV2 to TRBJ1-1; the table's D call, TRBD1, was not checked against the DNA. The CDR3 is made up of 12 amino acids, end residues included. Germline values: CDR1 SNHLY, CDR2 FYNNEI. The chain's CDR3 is CASSKPGQGGSS.

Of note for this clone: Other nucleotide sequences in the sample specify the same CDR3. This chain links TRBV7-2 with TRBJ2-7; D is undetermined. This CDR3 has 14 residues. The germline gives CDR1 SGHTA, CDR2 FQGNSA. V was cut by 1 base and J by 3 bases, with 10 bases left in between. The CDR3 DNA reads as TGTGCCAGCAGCTTAGGCGGAGATTACTACGAGCAGTACTTC. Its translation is CASSLGGDYYEQYF.

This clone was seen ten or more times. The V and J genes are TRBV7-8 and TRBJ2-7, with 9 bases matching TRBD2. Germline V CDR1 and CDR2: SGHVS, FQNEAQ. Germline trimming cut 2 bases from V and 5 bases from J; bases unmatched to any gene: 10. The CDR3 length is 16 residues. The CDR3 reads CASSLYSSGTQNEQYF. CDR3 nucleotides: TGTGCCAGCAGCTTATATTCTAGCGGGACCCAAAACGAGCAGTACTTC.

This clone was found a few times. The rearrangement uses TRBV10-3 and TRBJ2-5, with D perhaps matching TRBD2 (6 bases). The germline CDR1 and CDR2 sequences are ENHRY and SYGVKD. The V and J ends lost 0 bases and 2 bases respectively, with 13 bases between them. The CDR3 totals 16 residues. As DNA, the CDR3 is TGTGCCATCAGTGAGTCGAGGACGGGGGTTCAAGAGACCCAGTACTTC. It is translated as CAISESRTGVQETQYF.

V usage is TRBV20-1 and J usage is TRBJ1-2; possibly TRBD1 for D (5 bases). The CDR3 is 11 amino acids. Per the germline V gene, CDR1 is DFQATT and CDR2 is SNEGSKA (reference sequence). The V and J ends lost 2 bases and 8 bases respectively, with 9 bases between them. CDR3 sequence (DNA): TGCAGTGCTAGAAGCAAGGGGGGCTACACCTTC. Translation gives CSARSKGGYTF.

CDR3 in DNA: TGCGCCAGCAGCCAAACCGGGACAGGGGTGGGAGGCTACACCTTC. This translates into CASSQTGTGVGGYTF. This chain connects TRBV4-1 to TRBJ1-2, with 10 bases fitting TRBD1. The CDR3 is 15 residues long. V was pared by 2 bases and J by 8 bases, with 8 bases of the junction left unmatched. Germline loops: CDR1 MGHRA, CDR2 YSYEKL.